These 18 T cell receptor beta chains originate from one sample sequenced in a study of T cell changes during pregnancy in multiple sclerosis. Produced via immunoSEQ multiplex PCR; TCRdb's table is partial and in-frame only. The top ten hold roughly 5% of the sample, which has fewer than 50,000 clones, roughly 90% seen once. Sequencing was performed on CD8+ T cells from peripheral blood mononuclear cells, taken in the third trimester of pregnancy. Receptor source: a female donor with multiple sclerosis, enrolled in a pregnancy study.

A few counts support this clone. The chain joins TRBV6-6 to TRBJ2-3; D is ambiguous. CDR3 size: 15 residues. Trimming stripped 6 bases from V and 4 bases from J, with 17 bases between. In germline, CDR1 is MNHNY, CDR2 SVGAGI (reference sequence). The chain's CDR3 is CASSLHPPEADTQYF. The CDR3 coding sequence is TGTGCCAGCAGCTTGCATCCCCCCGAGGCAGATACGCAGTATTTT.

The chain links TRBV30 to TRBJ2-1, with 10 bases aligning to TRBD2. Per germline, CDR1 GTSNPN and CDR2 SVGIG (reference sequence). This CDR3 is 14 amino acids long. Losses at the gene ends were 5 bases for V and 10 bases for J; bases not matched to a gene: 11. The CDR3 DNA reads TGTGCCTGGTCAGGGACTAGCGAGTACGGGGAGCAGTTCTTC. Its protein product is CAWSGTSEYGEQFF.

The chain recombines TRBV5-1 with TRBJ2-1; 8 nucleotides agree with TRBD2. CDR3 length equals 15 residues. V was pared by 1 base and J by 7 bases, with 7 bases of the junction left unmatched. The germline V gene has CDR1 SGHRS and CDR2 YFSETQ. CDR3 loop: CASSLSGTSVNEQFF. The CDR3 coding sequence is TGCGCCAGCAGCTTGTCCGGGACTAGTGTTAATGAGCAGTTCTTC.

The V gene is TRBV13, the J gene TRBJ2-2; TRBD2 is a possible D gene (5 bases). This CDR3 comprises 17 residues. The V and J ends lost 5 bases and 1 base respectively, with 17 bases between them. Looked up from germline, CDR1 is PRHDT and CDR2 is FYEKMQ (reference sequence). The CDR3 DNA reads as TGTGCCAGCAGCCCCGAGATACGGGGTGAGAACACCGGGGAGCTGTTTTTT. This codes for CASSPEIRGENTGELFF.

The rearrangement uses TRBV27 and TRBJ2-3; 7 bases fit TRBD1. The germline V gene has CDR1 MNHEY and CDR2 SMNVEV (reference sequence). The V segment lost 1 base and the J segment 1 base; nucleotides outside the gene matches: 5. This CDR3 has 16 amino acids. The CDR3 loop is CASSLWAGGGTDTQYF. The CDR3 DNA reads as TGTGCCAGCAGTTTATGGGCAGGGGGAGGCACAGATACGCAGTATTTT.

The table lists this clone with a few counts. The chain joins TRBV4-3 to TRBJ2-3; 7 bases align to TRBD2. Germline values: CDR1 LGHNA, CDR2 YSLEER. The CDR3 extends over 14 amino acids. V dropped 3 bases and J dropped 4; count of bases not matched to a gene: 4. CDR3 in amino acids: CASSHSREPDTQYF. In nucleotides, the CDR3 is TGCGCCAGCAGCCATTCGCGGGAGCCAGATACGCAGTATTTT.

J is TRBJ2-1 and V is TRBV4-2; 9 bases align to TRBD2. Germline V gives CDR1 LGHNA, CDR2 YNFKEQ. The CDR3 is made up of 15 amino acids. The junction had 8 bases not matched to a gene; V was cut back by 1 base and J by 10 bases. In nucleotides, the CDR3 is TGTGCCAGCAGCCAAGGGGCGGGAGGGCCCGGCGAGCAGTTCTTC. This encodes CASSQGAGGPGEQFF.

V usage is TRBV11-3 and J usage is TRBJ2-3, with D possibly matching TRBD1 (6 bases). The V end lost 2 bases, the J end lost 7 bases, and 16 bases lay between the germline ends. The CDR3 loop spans 15 amino acids. Germline lookup yields CDR1 SGHNT and CDR2 YENEEA. The CDR3: CASSLRTGYGNTQYF. The CDR3 nucleotides read TGTGCCAGCAGCTTAAGAACAGGGTATGGAAATACGCAGTATTTT.

CDR3 nucleotides: TGCAGCGTTGAATGGCGGGGTCAACACTACGAGCAGTACTTC. As protein: CSVEWRGQHYEQYF. The gene calls are TRBV29-1 and TRBJ2-7, with D possibly being TRBD2 (6 bases). The CDR3 has 14 residues. The ends were cut back, 2 bases at V and 3 bases at J, with 14 bases in the middle. Germline lookup yields CDR1 SQVTM and CDR2 ANQGSEA.

The chain links TRBV7-2 to TRBJ2-7, with D perhaps TRBD2 (5 bases). The CDR3 contains 15 residues. Germline V lookup: CDR1 SGHTA, CDR2 FQGNSA. V lost 1 base to trimming and J lost 5 bases, with 15 bases between them. CDR3 protein: CASSLEPGGPNEQYF. As DNA, the CDR3 is TGTGCCAGCAGCTTAGAGCCAGGAGGCCCCAACGAGCAGTACTTC.

This clone was observed once. This chain connects TRBV4-1 to TRBJ1-1; 7 nucleotides agree with TRBD1. The V segment lost 0 bases and the J segment 6 bases; nucleotides outside the gene matches: 7. Germline loops: CDR1 MGHRA, CDR2 YSYEKL. CDR3 size: 15 residues. The CDR3 loop reads CASSQDSPGGSEAFF. As DNA, the CDR3 is TGCGCCAGCAGCCAAGATTCTCCAGGGGGGTCTGAAGCTTTCTTT.

V usage is TRBV4-2 and J usage is TRBJ2-1; D not resolved. V lost 4 bases and J lost 10, with 11 bases in between. Germline V gene data show CDR1 as LGHNA and CDR2 as YNFKEQ. The CDR3 runs to 12 residues. The CDR3 DNA reads as TGTGCCAGCAGCCCCTATGGTTGGGAGCAGTTCTTC. Translating it yields CASSPYGWEQFF.

Notes on this clone: Other nucleotide sequences in the sample specify the same CDR3. The chain is built from TRBV10-2 and TRBJ1-1; TRBD1 is a possible D gene (5 bases). Germline V lookup: CDR1 WSHSY, CDR2 SAAADI. V lost 6 bases, J lost 1 base, and 12 bases lay in between. This CDR3 has 14 residues. The CDR3 bases are TGCGCCAGCAGCGAAAGGGACTCGAACACTGAAGCTTTCTTT. Protein: CASSERDSNTEAFF.

The rearrangement uses TRBV7-9 and TRBJ2-7; 10 nucleotides agree with TRBD2. This CDR3 is 15 amino acids long. CDR1 is SEHNR and CDR2 is FQNEAQ in the germline V gene (reference sequence). V shed 5 bases, J shed 1 base, and the junction held 5 bases outside the gene matches. The CDR3 DNA follows: TGTGCCAGCAGCAGAGGACTAGCGGAATCCTACGAGCAGTACTTC. Amino acid sequence: CASSRGLAESYEQYF.

There are a few counts of this clone. This chain uses TRBV18 with TRBJ1-1; 8 bases map to TRBD1. Per the germline V gene, CDR1 is KGHSH and CDR2 is LQKENI. Trimming at V came to 4 bases and at J to 6 bases, leaving 7 bases not matched to a gene. The CDR3 has 14 residues. CDR3 DNA sequence: TGTGCCAGCTCACTAGGACAGGGTGTGGCTGAAGCTTTCTTT. It codes for CASSLGQGVAEAFF. The variable domain in full, with the rest retrieved from reference TRBV18 and TRBJ1-1, is NAGVMQNPRHLVRRRGQEARLRCSPMKGHSHVYWYRQLPEEGLKFMVYLQKENIIDESGMPKERFSAEFPKEGPSILRIQQVVRGDSAAYFCASSLGQGVAEAFFGQGTRLTVV.

The chain recombines TRBV7-2 with TRBJ2-7, with 9 bases matching TRBD2. From germline, CDR1 is SGHTA and CDR2 FQGNSA. This CDR3 is built from 16 residues. Unmatched junction bases numbered 11, after V lost 1 base and J lost 7 bases. DNA of the CDR3: TGTGCCAGCAGCTTAGGGTATGCGGGAGGGCCAGGAGAGCAGTACTTC. Amino acid sequence: CASSLGYAGGPGEQYF.

This chain connects TRBV29-1 to TRBJ2-2, with D possibly being TRBD1 (6 bases). The germline V gene encodes CDR1 SQVTM and CDR2 ANQGSEA. This CDR3 spans 13 amino acids. The V gene lost 8 bases and the J gene lost 2 bases, with 12 bases spanning the gap. The CDR3 is CSLRTDNTGELFF. The CDR3 DNA sequence: TGCAGCCTTCGGACAGATAACACCGGGGAGCTGTTTTTT.

The J gene is TRBJ2-1, the V gene TRBV15; D gene ambiguous. This CDR3 comprises 14 residues. Trimming removed 0 bases at V and 7 bases at J, with 10 bases between. CDR1 is LNHNV, CDR2 YYDKDF, per germline (reference sequence). CDR3 residues: CATSRDLEFNEQFF. The CDR3 nucleotides read TGTGCCACCAGCAGAGATCTTGAGTTTAATGAGCAGTTCTTC.